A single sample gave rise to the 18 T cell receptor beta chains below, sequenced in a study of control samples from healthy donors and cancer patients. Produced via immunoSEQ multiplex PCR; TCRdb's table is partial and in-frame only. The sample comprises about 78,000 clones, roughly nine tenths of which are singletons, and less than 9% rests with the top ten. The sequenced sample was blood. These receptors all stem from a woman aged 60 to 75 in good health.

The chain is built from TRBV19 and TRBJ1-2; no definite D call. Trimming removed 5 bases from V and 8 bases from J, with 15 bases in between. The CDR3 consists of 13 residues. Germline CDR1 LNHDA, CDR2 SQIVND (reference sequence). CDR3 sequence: CASSVPSGIGYTF. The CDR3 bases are TGTGCCAGTAGTGTACCCTCAGGAATAGGCTACACCTTC.

The CDR3 region is CASSPNVAGSNEQFF. DNA for the CDR3: TGTGCCAGCAGCCCTAATGTAGCGGGAAGCAATGAGCAGTTCTTC. The genes are TRBV7-2 and TRBJ2-1, with TRBD2 matching over 8 bases. The germline V gene has CDR1 SGHTA and CDR2 FQGNSA. The CDR3 covers 15 residues. Trimming at V came to 5 bases and at J to 6 bases, leaving 9 bases not matched to a gene.

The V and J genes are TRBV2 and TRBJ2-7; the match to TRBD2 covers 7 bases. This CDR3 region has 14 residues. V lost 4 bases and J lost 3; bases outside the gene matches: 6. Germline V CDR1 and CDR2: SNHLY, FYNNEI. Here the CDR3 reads CASSGGAGSYEQYF. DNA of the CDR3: TGTGCCAGCAGTGGGGGAGCGGGAAGCTACGAGCAGTACTTC. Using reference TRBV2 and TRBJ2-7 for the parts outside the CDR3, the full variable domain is EPEVTQTPSHQVTQMGQEVILRCVPISNHLYFYWYRQILGQKVEFLVSFYNNEISEKSEIFDDQFSVERPDGSNFTLKIRSTKLEDSAMYFCASSGGAGSYEQYFGPGTRLTVT.

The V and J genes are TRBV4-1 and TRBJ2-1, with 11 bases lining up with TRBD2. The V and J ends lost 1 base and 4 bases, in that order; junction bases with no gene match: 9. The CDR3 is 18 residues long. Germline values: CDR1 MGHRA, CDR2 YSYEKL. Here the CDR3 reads CASSQGGAGTSGYNEQFF. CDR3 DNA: TGCGCCAGCAGCCAAGGAGGGGCTGGGACTAGCGGTTACAATGAGCAGTTCTTC.

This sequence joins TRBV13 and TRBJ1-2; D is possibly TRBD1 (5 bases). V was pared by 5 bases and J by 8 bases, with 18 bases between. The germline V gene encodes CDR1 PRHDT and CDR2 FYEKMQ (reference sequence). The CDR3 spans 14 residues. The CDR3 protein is CASSPQGGNRGYTF. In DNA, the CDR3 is TGTGCCAGCAGCCCCCAGGGAGGTAATCGCGGCTACACCTTC.

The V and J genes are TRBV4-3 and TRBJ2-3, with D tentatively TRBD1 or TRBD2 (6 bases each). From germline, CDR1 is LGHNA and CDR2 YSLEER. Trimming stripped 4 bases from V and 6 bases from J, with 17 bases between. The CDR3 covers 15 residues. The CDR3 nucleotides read TGCGCCAGCAGCCCTTTTGGGGGGCTGGAGGATACGCAGTATTTT. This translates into CASSPFGGLEDTQYF.

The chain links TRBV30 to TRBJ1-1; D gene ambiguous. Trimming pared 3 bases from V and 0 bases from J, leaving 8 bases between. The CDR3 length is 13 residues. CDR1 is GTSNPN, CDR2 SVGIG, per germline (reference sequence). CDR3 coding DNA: TGTGCCTGGAGACAGTACATGAACACTGAAGCTTTCTTT. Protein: CAWRQYMNTEAFF.

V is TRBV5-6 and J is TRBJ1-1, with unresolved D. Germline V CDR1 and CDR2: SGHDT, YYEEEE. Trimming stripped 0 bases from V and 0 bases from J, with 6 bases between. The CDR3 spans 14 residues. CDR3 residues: CASSLGVMNTEAFF. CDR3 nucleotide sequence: TGTGCCAGCAGCTTGGGAGTTATGAACACTGAAGCTTTCTTT.

CDR3: CARSPPGLAGASSLNEQFF. The CDR3 nucleotides are TGTGCCAGAAGCCCCCCGGGACTAGCGGGAGCCTCCTCCCTGAATGAGCAGTTCTTC. This rearrangement joins TRBV7-5 to TRBJ2-1; the table gives TRBD2 as D, unverified against the DNA. TRBV7-5 is a known pseudogene. The CDR3 has 19 amino acids.

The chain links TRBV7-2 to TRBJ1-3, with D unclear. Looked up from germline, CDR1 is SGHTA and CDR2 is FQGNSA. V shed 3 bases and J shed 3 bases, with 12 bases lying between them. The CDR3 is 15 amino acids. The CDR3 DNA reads TGTGCCAGCAGCTTCACCTCTTTTTTTGGAAACACCATATATTTT. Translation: CASSFTSFFGNTIYF.

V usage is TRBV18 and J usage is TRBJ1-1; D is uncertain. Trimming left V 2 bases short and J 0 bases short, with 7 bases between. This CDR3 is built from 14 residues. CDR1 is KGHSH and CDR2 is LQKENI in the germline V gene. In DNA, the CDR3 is TGTGCCAGCTCACCAAGGACGGTGAACACTGAAGCTTTCTTT. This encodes CASSPRTVNTEAFF. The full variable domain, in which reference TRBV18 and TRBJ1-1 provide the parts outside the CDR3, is NAGVMQNPRHLVRRRGQEARLRCSPMKGHSHVYWYRQLPEEGLKFMVYLQKENIIDESGMPKERFSAEFPKEGPSILRIQQVVRGDSAAYFCASSPRTVNTEAFFGQGTRLTVV.

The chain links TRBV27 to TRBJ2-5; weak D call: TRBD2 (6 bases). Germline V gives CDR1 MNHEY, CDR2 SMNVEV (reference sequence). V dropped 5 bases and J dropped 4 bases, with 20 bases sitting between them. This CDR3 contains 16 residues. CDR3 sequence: CASSPTGGSGGETQYF. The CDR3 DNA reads TGTGCCAGCAGTCCCACCGGGGGTAGCGGAGGAGAGACCCAGTACTTC.

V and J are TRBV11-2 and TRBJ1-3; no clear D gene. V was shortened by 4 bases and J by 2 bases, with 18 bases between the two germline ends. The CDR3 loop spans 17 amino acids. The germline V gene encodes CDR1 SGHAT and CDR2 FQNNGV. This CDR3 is CASSSRADQAAGNTIYF. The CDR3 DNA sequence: TGTGCCAGCAGCTCAAGGGCCGATCAGGCGGCTGGAAACACCATATATTTT.

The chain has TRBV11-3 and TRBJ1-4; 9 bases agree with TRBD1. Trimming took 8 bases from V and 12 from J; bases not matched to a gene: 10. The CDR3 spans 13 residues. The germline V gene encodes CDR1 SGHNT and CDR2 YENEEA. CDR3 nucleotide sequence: TGTGCCAGCGCCCCCAGACAGGGGGAGCAACTGTTTTTT. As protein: CASAPRQGEQLFF. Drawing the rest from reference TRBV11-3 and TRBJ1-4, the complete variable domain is EAGVVQSPRYKIIEKKQPVAFWCNPISGHNTLYWYLQNLGQGPELLIRYENEEAVDDSQLPKDRFSAERLKGVDSTLKIQPAELGDSAVYLCASAPRQGEQLFFGSGTQLSVL.

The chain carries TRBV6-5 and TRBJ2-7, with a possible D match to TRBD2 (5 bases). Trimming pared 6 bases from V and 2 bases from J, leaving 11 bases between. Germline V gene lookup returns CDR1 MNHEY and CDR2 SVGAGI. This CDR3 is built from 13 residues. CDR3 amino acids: CASRSGFPYEQYF. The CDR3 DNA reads TGTGCCAGCAGGTCGGGGTTCCCCTACGAGCAGTACTTC.

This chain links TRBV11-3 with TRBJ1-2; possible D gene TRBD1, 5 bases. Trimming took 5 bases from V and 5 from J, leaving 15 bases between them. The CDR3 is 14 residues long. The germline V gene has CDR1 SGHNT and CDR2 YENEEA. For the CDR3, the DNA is TGTGCCAGCAGCCCAGGGAGTGATGAGTATGGCTACACCTTC. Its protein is CASSPGSDEYGYTF.

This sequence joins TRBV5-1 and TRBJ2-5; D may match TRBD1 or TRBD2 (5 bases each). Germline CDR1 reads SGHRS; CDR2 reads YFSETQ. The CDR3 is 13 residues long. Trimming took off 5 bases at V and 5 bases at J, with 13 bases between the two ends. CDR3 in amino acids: CASSLGPGETQYF. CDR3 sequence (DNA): TGCGCCAGCAGTCTGGGGCCGGGGGAGACCCAGTACTTC.

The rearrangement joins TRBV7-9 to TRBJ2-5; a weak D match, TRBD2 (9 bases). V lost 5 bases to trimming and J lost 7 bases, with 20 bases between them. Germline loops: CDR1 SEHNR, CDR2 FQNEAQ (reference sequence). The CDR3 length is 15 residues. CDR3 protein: CASSEDRVRGGTQYF. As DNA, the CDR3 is TGTGCCAGCAGCGAGGACAGGGTGCGGGGGGGGACCCAGTACTTC. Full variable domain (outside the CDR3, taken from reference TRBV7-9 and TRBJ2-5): DTGVSQNPRHKITKRGQNVTFRCDPISEHNRLYWYRQTLGQGPEFLTYFQNEAQLEKSRLLSDRFSAERPKGSFSTLEIQRTEQGDSAMYLCASSEDRVRGGTQYFGPGTRLLVL.